The TCR beta chain described here comes from a study of control samples from healthy donors and cancer patients. With 6 bases removed from V and 0 bases from J, the gap between germline ends came to 15 bases. The CDR3 is made up of 16 amino acids. Germline V gene data show CDR1 as MRHNA and CDR2 as SNTAGT. Assay: immunoSEQ multiplex PCR; the TCRdb copy retains only in-frame clones and omits some. The sample includes around 170,000 clones, 80% to 90% of them seen just once. This TCR was sampled from a woman aged 30 to 39 in good health. The sequenced sample was blood. The chain has TRBV6-4 and TRBJ2-1, with D uncertain. CDR3 bases: TGTGCCAGCAGCCCGGACGTATCCTACTCCTACAATGAGCAGTTCTTC. Its protein product is CASSPDVSYSYNEQFF.